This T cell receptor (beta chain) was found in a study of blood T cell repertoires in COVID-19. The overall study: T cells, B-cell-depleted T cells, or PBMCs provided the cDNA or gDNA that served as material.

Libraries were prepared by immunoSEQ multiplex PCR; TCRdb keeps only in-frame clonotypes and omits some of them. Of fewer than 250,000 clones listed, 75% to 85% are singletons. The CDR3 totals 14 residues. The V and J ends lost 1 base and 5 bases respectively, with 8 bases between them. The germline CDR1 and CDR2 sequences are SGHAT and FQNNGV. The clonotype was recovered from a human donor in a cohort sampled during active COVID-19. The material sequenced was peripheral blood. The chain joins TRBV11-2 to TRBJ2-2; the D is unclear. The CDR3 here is CASSLGSETGELFF. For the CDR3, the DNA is TGTGCCAGCAGCTTAGGCTCGGAGACCGGGGAGCTGTTTTTT.